This TCR beta chain was recorded in a study of T cells in localized non-small cell lung cancer. Study-wide results and limits: Exceeding tumor, uninvolved adjacent lung had the highest T cell clonality. Longer overall survival accompanied higher blood T cell density. Adjacent lung tissue had a median about 52 of the top 100 clones found in the tumor.

On this clone: Its target is unknown.

Assay: immunoSEQ multiplex PCR; the TCRdb copy retains only in-frame clones and omits some. This sample yields about 40,000 clones, of which roughly 86% are seen a single time; approximately 6.4% belongs to the top ten. Germline CDR1 reads SQVTM; CDR2 reads ANQGSEA. Trimming removed 5 bases at V and 2 bases at J, with 9 bases between. The CDR3 consists of 12 residues. The sample in question was peripheral blood, obtained before any cancer treatment. The V gene is TRBV29-1, the J gene TRBJ2-5; D possibly corresponds to TRBD1 (5 bases). This clonotype originated in a man between 40 and 70 years old with stage I lung adenocarcinoma. Here the CDR3 DNA reads TGCAGCGTTTCGCGACAGCAAGAGACCCAGTACTTC. Translation: CSVSRQQETQYF.